Each of the 32 T cell receptor beta chains below was sequenced from the same sample in a study of blood T cell repertoires in COVID-19. Sequencing was performed with immunoSEQ multiplex PCR; in TCRdb, only in-frame clones are kept and a portion is missing. The sample shows about 380,000 clones, 75% to 90% of them seen only once. The sequencing input was peripheral blood. The receptors shown here come from a woman between 18 and 29 years old with acute or convalescent COVID-19.

V is TRBV27 and J is TRBJ1-1; the D gene is possibly TRBD1 (6 bases). V lost 8 bases and J 6 bases, leaving 16 bases between the germline ends. CDR1 and CDR2 (germline): MNHEY, SMNVEV (reference sequence). The CDR3 has 13 amino acids. The DNA of the CDR3 is TGTGCCAGCTCCCCCGGGACAATCGCTGAAGCTTTCTTT. It yields the protein CASSPGTIAEAFF.

V usage is TRBV19 and J usage is TRBJ1-1; 9 bases are a match to TRBD1. Germline V gives CDR1 LNHDA, CDR2 SQIVND (reference sequence). V gave up 9 bases and J gave up 4 bases; unmatched junction bases: 9. The CDR3 totals 14 residues. In DNA form, the CDR3 reads TGTGCCAGCAGCTCTGGACAGGGGCGCACTGAAGCTTTCTTT. This encodes CASSSGQGRTEAFF.

The V and J genes are TRBV2 and TRBJ1-4, with D unclear. The germline CDR1 and CDR2 sequences are SNHLY and FYNNEI. V dropped 3 bases and J dropped 0 bases, with 11 bases sitting between them. The CDR3 length is 16 residues. As DNA, the CDR3 is TGTGCCAGCAGTGACATTTTACTTGCAACTAATGAAAAACTGTTTTTT. Its translation is CASSDILLATNEKLFF.

V gene TRBV4-1 combines with J gene TRBJ1-4, with 10 bases identical to TRBD1. The CDR3 totals 15 residues. CDR1 is MGHRA and CDR2 is YSYEKL in the germline V gene. V lost 3 bases to trimming and J lost 11 bases; unmatched junction nucleotides: 9. Here the CDR3 reads CASSQRPGQGFKLFF. The CDR3 region has the DNA TGCGCCAGCAGCCAGAGACCGGGACAGGGGTTTAAACTGTTTTTT.

The J gene is TRBJ1-3, the V gene TRBV2; D unclear. CDR1 is SNHLY and CDR2 is FYNNEI in the germline V gene. The CDR3 has 12 amino acids. Trimming shortened V by 8 bases and J by 1 base, and 6 bases separated the two germline ends. The CDR3 here is CASLYSGNTIYF. CDR3 coding DNA: TGTGCCAGCCTCTATTCTGGAAACACCATATATTTT.

This clone was seen a handful of times. The chain joins TRBV28 to TRBJ2-7; 7 bases fit TRBD1. The CDR3 is 17 residues long. V shed 4 bases and J 1 base; nucleotides not matched to a gene: 13. Germline CDR1 MDHEN, CDR2 SYDVKM. CDR3 in amino acids: CASSSLPGQVLSYEQYF. The CDR3 nucleotides are TGTGCCAGCAGTTCTCTCCCAGGACAGGTATTATCCTACGAGCAGTACTTC.

The rearrangement links TRBV19 to TRBJ2-2, with 8 bases identical to TRBD2. Germline CDR1 is LNHDA and CDR2 is SQIVND (reference sequence). The CDR3 length is 16 residues. The V segment lost 7 bases and the J segment 1 base; nucleotides outside the gene matches: 8. The CDR3 DNA sequence: TGTGCCAGTACCCCGACTAGCGAAAAGAACACCGGGGAGCTGTTTTTT. It specifies CASTPTSEKNTGELFF.

The V call is TRBV5-4, the J call TRBJ1-1; D unclear. V was clipped by 1 base and J by 2 bases, with 18 bases between them. The CDR3 has 17 amino acids. The germline V gene encodes CDR1 SGHNT and CDR2 YYREEE (reference sequence). The CDR3 DNA reads as TGTGCCAGCAGCTTGCGGCGGCTATTAGGCACTAACACTGAAGCTTTCTTT. This gives the protein CASSLRRLLGTNTEAFF.

This chain connects TRBV4-1 to TRBJ2-3, with TRBD2 as a possible D gene (6 bases). Trimming left V 1 base short and J 2 bases short, with 10 bases between. The germline V gene encodes CDR1 MGHRA and CDR2 YSYEKL. CDR3 length equals 15 residues. CDR3 sequence: CASSQVAVNTDTQYF. DNA of the CDR3: TGCGCCAGCAGCCAAGTAGCGGTAAACACAGATACGCAGTATTTT.

CDR3 DNA: TGTGCCAGCAGCCTACTTCCGACCGGCGGAATTCCCCTCCACTTT. Translating gives CASSLLPTGGIPLHF. The chain joins TRBV7-2 to TRBJ1-6, with D unresolved. Germline V lookup: CDR1 SGHTA, CDR2 FQGNSA. CDR3 size: 15 residues. Trimming left V 5 bases short and J 13 bases short, with 21 bases between.

V usage is TRBV15 and J usage is TRBJ1-2; TRBD1 is a possible D gene (6 bases). The CDR3 spans 14 residues. The germline V gene has CDR1 LNHNV and CDR2 YYDKDF (reference sequence). V lost 0 bases to trimming and J lost 6 bases, with 11 bases between them. The chain's CDR3 is CATSRDREGDGYTF. The CDR3 DNA reads TGTGCCACCAGCAGAGATAGGGAGGGGGATGGCTACACCTTC.

This clone was picked up one time. V gene TRBV5-1 combines with J gene TRBJ2-5; no clear D gene. Trimming removed 0 bases at V and 3 bases at J, with 12 bases between. CDR1 and CDR2 (germline): SGHRS, YFSETQ. CDR3 length: 15 residues. Here the CDR3 reads CASSLVVPFEETQYF. The DNA for the CDR3 is TGCGCCAGCAGCTTGGTCGTCCCTTTTGAAGAGACCCAGTACTTC.

The chain uses TRBV5-4 and TRBJ2-3; no firm D call. This CDR3 region has 14 residues. Germline CDR1 and CDR2: SGHNT and YYREEE (reference sequence). The germline V and J ends were trimmed by 0 bases and 5 bases, with 10 bases remaining between them. The CDR3 DNA reads as TGTGCCAGCAGCTTGGTACCCGCGCGAGATACGCAGTATTTT. Translated, it gives CASSLVPARDTQYF.

The rearrangement joins TRBV10-3 to TRBJ2-7, with a tentative D call TRBD1 (6 bases). CDR3 length: 12 residues. The V end lost 2 bases, the J end lost 4 bases, and 6 bases lay between the germline ends. CDR1 is ENHRY and CDR2 is SYGVKD in the germline V gene. CDR3 sequence reads: CAISETGYEQYF. The CDR3 DNA reads TGTGCCATCAGTGAGACAGGGTACGAGCAGTACTTC.

J is TRBJ2-7 and V is TRBV23-1; the D gene is possibly TRBD1 (5 bases). TRBV23-1 has ORF status, its function being uncertain. The CDR3 contains 16 residues. The V end lost 4 bases, the J end lost 4 bases, and 20 bases lay between the germline ends. CDR3 protein: CASSPPRRDLRYEQYF. The CDR3 DNA reads as TGCGCCAGCAGTCCTCCCCGCAGGGATCTTCGGTACGAGCAGTACTTC.

This clone was picked up a small number of times. The V call is TRBV5-6, the J call TRBJ2-1; D remains ambiguous. V gave up 5 bases and J gave up 1 base, with 13 bases separating them. The CDR3 is made up of 15 amino acids. Germline loops: CDR1 SGHDT, CDR2 YYEEEE. CDR3 in DNA: TGTGCCAGCAGTCCCAGGCAGGCATCCTACAATGAGCAGTTCTTC. This translates into CASSPRQASYNEQFF.

The count of this clone is one. The J gene is TRBJ2-5, the V gene TRBV6-2 or TRBV6-3, with D maybe TRBD2 (5 bases). Between the trimmed V and J ends, which lost 2 bases and 4 bases, there was a span of 11 bases. The CDR3 loop spans 14 amino acids. CDR1 and CDR2 (germline): MNHEY, SVGEGT. CDR3 nucleotides: TGTGCCAGCAGTTACAGCCTAGCTGGAGAGACCCAGTACTTC. Protein product: CASSYSLAGETQYF.

This chain joins TRBV9 and TRBJ2-5; D possibly corresponds to TRBD1 (5 bases). The CDR3 spans 15 residues. The ends were cut back, 3 bases at V and 5 bases at J, with 17 bases in the middle. CDR1 is SGDLS and CDR2 is YYNGEE in the germline V gene. The CDR3 protein is CASSEGQGAIETQYF. The CDR3 DNA is TGTGCCAGCAGCGAGGGGCAGGGCGCAATTGAGACCCAGTACTTC. Full variable domain (remainder filled in from reference TRBV9 and TRBJ2-5): DSGVTQTPKHLITATGQRVTLRCSPRSGDLSVYWYQQSLDQGLQFLIQYYNGEERAKGNILERFSAQQFPDLHSELNLSSLELGDSALYFCASSEGQGAIETQYFGPGTRLLVL.

At least ten counts were recorded for this clone. The chain joins TRBV27 to TRBJ1-5; possibly TRBD1 for D (5 bases). The CDR3 spans 16 residues. CDR1 and CDR2 from the germline V gene are MNHEY and SMNVEV (reference sequence). Trimming stripped 6 bases from V and 7 bases from J, with 22 bases between. The CDR3 DNA reads as TGTGCCAGCAGCGGAGTGGGGCGCAGGGTCGGGCAGCCCCAGCATTTT. Its protein is CASSGVGRRVGQPQHF.

The chain links TRBV19 to TRBJ2-1; 11 bases align to TRBD2. Germline CDR1 reads LNHDA; CDR2 reads SQIVND (reference sequence). V lost 6 bases to trimming and J lost 2 bases; unmatched junction nucleotides: 3. The CDR3 sequence is 15 residues long. The CDR3 sequence is CASRLLAGAYNEQFF. For the CDR3, the DNA is TGTGCCAGTAGATTACTAGCGGGGGCCTACAATGAGCAGTTCTTC.

V gene TRBV7-8 combines with J gene TRBJ2-1, with D hard to call. The CDR3 covers 14 residues. CDR1 and CDR2 from the germline V gene are SGHVS and FQNEAQ. V was cut by 3 bases and J by 11 bases, with 17 bases left in between. This CDR3 reads CASSFTFTSGKQFF. CDR3 nucleotide sequence: TGTGCCAGCAGCTTTACCTTTACTTCGGGTAAGCAGTTCTTC.

V gene TRBV2 combines with J gene TRBJ2-7; 8 bases line up with TRBD2. The CDR3 has 15 residues. Germline loops: CDR1 SNHLY, CDR2 FYNNEI. V was clipped by 7 bases and J by 0 bases; unmatched bases: 8. The CDR3 DNA sequence: TGTGCCAGCACCTTAACTAGCGGAGTCTCCTACGAGCAGTACTTC. This gives the protein CASTLTSGVSYEQYF. Variable domain in full (rest from reference TRBV2 and TRBJ2-7): EPEVTQTPSHQVTQMGQEVILRCVPISNHLYFYWYRQILGQKVEFLVSFYNNEISEKSEIFDDQFSVERPDGSNFTLKIRSTKLEDSAMYFCASTLTSGVSYEQYFGPGTRLTVT.

The rearrangement uses TRBV29-1 and TRBJ1-2; D perhaps matches TRBD1 (6 bases). Germline V gives CDR1 SQVTM, CDR2 ANQGSEA. Trimming took off 5 bases at V and 4 bases at J, with 14 bases between the two ends. The length of the CDR3 is 13 residues. Here the CDR3 reads CSVRDIAIYGYTF. The DNA of the CDR3 is TGCAGCGTTAGGGACATCGCGATCTATGGCTACACCTTC.

This chain joins TRBV3-1 (or the pseudogene TRBV3-2) and TRBJ2-3; 7 nucleotides match TRBD2. CDR1 LGHDT and CDR2 YNNKEL come from the germline V gene (reference sequence). This CDR3 has 20 amino acids. V lost 2 bases to trimming and J lost 4 bases; unmatched junction nucleotides: 21. Here the CDR3 reads CASSQKRFNKQPRGADTQYF. The CDR3, as DNA: TGTGCCAGCAGCCAAAAGAGATTTAATAAACAGCCTCGGGGGGCAGATACGCAGTATTTT.

The chain uses TRBV28 and TRBJ2-7; a weak D match, TRBD2 (5 bases). CDR3 size: 16 residues. The ends were cut back, 3 bases at V and 0 bases at J, with 15 bases in the middle. Germline loops: CDR1 MDHEN, CDR2 SYDVKM. For the CDR3, the DNA is TGTGCCAGCAGTTTGATTGGAGGAGCCTACTCCTACGAGCAGTACTTC. Amino acids: CASSLIGGAYSYEQYF.

The gene calls are TRBV19 and TRBJ1-3; 8 nucleotides agree with TRBD1. J was trimmed by 0 bases and V by 10 bases; bases with no gene match: 5. Germline values: CDR1 LNHDA, CDR2 SQIVND (reference sequence). The CDR3 is made up of 14 amino acids. CDR3 in amino acids: CAIGQGPSGNTIYF. The DNA of the CDR3 is TGTGCCATAGGACAGGGCCCCTCTGGAAACACCATATATTTT.

This clone was recorded once. This chain uses TRBV5-1 with TRBJ1-1; D may be TRBD1 (5 bases). Germline V gives CDR1 SGHRS, CDR2 YFSETQ. V lost 4 bases and J lost 4, with 14 bases in between. This CDR3 spans 14 amino acids. The CDR3 loop reads CASSGGGEGTEAFF. The CDR3 DNA reads as TGCGCCAGCAGCGGTGGAGGGGAGGGCACTGAAGCTTTCTTT.

The V and J genes are TRBV29-1 and TRBJ2-3; 9 bases are shared with TRBD1. Germline V gene sequence: CDR1 SQVTM, CDR2 ANQGSEA. The V gene end was trimmed by 5 bases and the J gene end by 2 bases; junction bases not matched to a gene: 8. This CDR3 has 15 amino acids. The CDR3 nucleotides are TGCAGCGTTAAATATACAGGGGGCTTCACAGATACGCAGTATTTT. This gives the protein CSVKYTGGFTDTQYF.

The CDR3 reads CASRPTGGIAEAFF. For the CDR3, the DNA is TGTGCCAGTCGCCCGACAGGGGGCATCGCTGAAGCTTTCTTT. This chain connects TRBV19 to TRBJ1-1, with 10 positions matching TRBD1. CDR1 LNHDA and CDR2 SQIVND come from the germline V gene (reference sequence). V lost 8 bases to trimming and J lost 6 bases; unmatched junction nucleotides: 9. This CDR3 has 14 residues.

The chain is built from TRBV30 and TRBJ1-1; D is unresolved. CDR1 and CDR2 (germline): GTSNPN, SVGIG (reference sequence). This CDR3 contains 13 residues. Deletions cut 3 bases from V and 5 bases from J, with 13 bases between. The DNA for the CDR3 is TGTGCCTGGAGCGTGGACGGGAGGACTGAAGCTTTCTTT. The encoded protein is CAWSVDGRTEAFF.

Of note for this clone: The sample holds other DNA sequences that translate to the same CDR3. The V and J genes are TRBV9 and TRBJ1-1; TRBD1 is a possible D gene (6 bases). From germline, CDR1 is SGDLS and CDR2 YYNGEE. CDR3 length: 14 amino acids. Deletions cut 1 base from V and 0 bases from J, with 7 bases between. In nucleotides, the CDR3 is TGTGCCAGCAGCGTACAGGGGATGAACACTGAAGCTTTCTTT. Translation: CASSVQGMNTEAFF.

This sequence joins TRBV11-2 and TRBJ1-5; TRBD1 is a possible D gene (5 bases). Germline CDR1 reads SGHAT; CDR2 reads FQNNGV. The CDR3 contains 15 residues. V lost 3 bases to trimming and J lost 5 bases, with 14 bases between them. The CDR3 nucleotides are TGTGCCAGCAGCTTCACAGCGGGGACCGATCAGCCCCAGCATTTT. Its translation is CASSFTAGTDQPQHF.